This T cell receptor (beta chain) emerged from a study of blood T cell repertoires in COVID-19. Study-wide context: COVID-19 samples collected from the United States, Italy and Spain covered acute and convalescent phases. T cells, B-cell-depleted T cells, or PBMCs supplied cDNA or gDNA.

This CDR3 is 13 amino acids long. Looked up from germline, CDR1 is SGHRS and CDR2 is YFSETQ. Trimming removed 0 bases from V and 7 bases from J, with 10 bases in between. Some clones are missing from TCRdb's copy, which holds only in-frame ones; the method was immunoSEQ multiplex PCR. The sample shows approximately 200,000 clones, around 82% of them seen only once. The sequence was obtained from a woman aged 25 to 39 who had recovered from COVID-19. J is TRBJ2-5 and V is TRBV5-1; unclear D gene. The sequencing input was peripheral blood. The CDR3 loop reads CASSLVVGGTQYF. The CDR3 DNA reads as TGCGCCAGCAGCTTGGTAGTTGGTGGGACCCAGTACTTC. The whole variable domain, filled in from reference TRBV5-1 and TRBJ2-5, reads KAGVTQTPRYLIKTRGQQVTLSCSPISGHRSVSWYQQTPGQGLQFLFEYFSETQRNKGNFPGRFSGRQFSNSRSEMNVSTLELGDSALYLCASSLVVGGTQYFGPGTRLLVL.